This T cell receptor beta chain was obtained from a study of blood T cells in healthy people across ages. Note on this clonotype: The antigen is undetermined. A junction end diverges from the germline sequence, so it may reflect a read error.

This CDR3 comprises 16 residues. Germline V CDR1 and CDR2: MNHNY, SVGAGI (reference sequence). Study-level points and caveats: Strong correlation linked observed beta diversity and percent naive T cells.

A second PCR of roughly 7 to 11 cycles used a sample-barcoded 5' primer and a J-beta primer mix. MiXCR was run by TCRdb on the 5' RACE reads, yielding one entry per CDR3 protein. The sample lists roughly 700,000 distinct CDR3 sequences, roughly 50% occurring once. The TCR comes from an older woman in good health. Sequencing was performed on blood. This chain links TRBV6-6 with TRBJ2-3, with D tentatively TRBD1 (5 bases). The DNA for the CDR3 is TGTGCCGGCAGTAAAACAGGCCCCGGTTTCACAGATACGCAGTATTTT. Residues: CAGSKTGPGFTDTQYF.